The 30 T cell receptor beta chains given below trace back to one sample, sequenced in a study of T cell responses to AZD1222 COVID-19 vaccine (dated by TCRdb to the early 2020s). Library construction relied on the immunoSEQ multiplex PCR assay. Entries here come from immuneACCESS through TCRdb and include only in-frame sequences with V and J called. Some clones fail to appear in such tables; in the studies checked, an unresolved V gene covers under half of the shortfall, and the cause of the remainder is unknown. This sample has tens of thousands of clones in its table, and approximately 90% of those were observed once. About an eighth of the sample is taken by the ten largest. In the paper's terms, the time point label means: baseline before first vaccination. Sample: peripheral blood, taken on day 0 of AZD1222 vaccination. The receptors here all came from an adult in good health.

V usage is TRBV6-6 and J usage is TRBJ1-2; D gene uncertain. Germline CDR1 is MNHNY and CDR2 is SVGAGI (reference sequence). Deletions cut 2 bases from V and 3 bases from J, with 16 bases between. This CDR3 has 16 residues. This CDR3 is CASSYGGVWVDYGYTF. CDR3 nucleotide sequence: TGTGCCAGCAGTTACGGTGGGGTGTGGGTGGACTATGGCTACACCTTC.

V is TRBV10-2 and J is TRBJ2-3, with D unresolved. V was shortened by 2 bases and J by 3 bases, with 6 bases between the two germline ends. The CDR3 runs to 13 residues. The germline V gene has CDR1 WSHSY and CDR2 SAAADI. The CDR3 protein is CASSEDSTDTQYF. The CDR3 nucleotides are TGCGCCAGCAGTGAGGACTCGACAGATACGCAGTATTTT.

Here the CDR3 reads CASSPPTSGGAYEQYF. CDR3 DNA sequence: TGTGCCAGCAGCCCCCCGACTAGCGGGGGAGCCTACGAGCAGTACTTC. The chain recombines TRBV3-1 (or the pseudogene TRBV3-2) with TRBJ2-7; 12 nucleotides match TRBD2. In germline, CDR1 is LGHDT, CDR2 YNNKEL (reference sequence). V lost 4 bases and J lost 2; bases outside the gene matches: 6. The CDR3 length is 16 residues.

In DNA form, the CDR3 reads TGTGCCAGTGGATTTGGGGGGCTTACTGAAGCTTTCTTT. It is translated as CASGFGGLTEAFF. This sequence joins TRBV19 and TRBJ1-1, with D possibly TRBD1 on 6 matching bases. In germline, CDR1 is LNHDA, CDR2 SQIVND (reference sequence). V lost 8 bases and J lost 5, with 15 bases in between. The CDR3 consists of 13 residues. The full variable domain, with the rest looked up from reference TRBV19 and TRBJ1-1, is DGGITQSPKYLFRKEGQNVTLSCEQNLNHDAMYWYRQDPGQGLRLIYYSQIVNDFQKGDIAEGYSVSREKKESFPLTVTSAQKNPTAFYLCASGFGGLTEAFFGQGTRLTVV.

V usage is TRBV7-2 and J usage is TRBJ2-7; 8 nucleotides agree with TRBD2. This CDR3 contains 14 residues. Trimming removed 4 bases from V and 1 base from J; junction bases left unmatched: 3. The germline V gene has CDR1 SGHTA and CDR2 FQGNSA. CDR3 in amino acids: CASSSRGGSYEQYF. DNA of the CDR3: TGTGCCAGCAGCTCCCGGGGGGGGTCCTACGAGCAGTACTTC.

The gene calls are TRBV27 and TRBJ1-1, with TRBD1 matching 8 bases. Germline CDR1 reads MNHEY; CDR2 reads SMNVEV (reference sequence). The CDR3 contains 17 residues. The ends lost 0 bases at V and 3 bases at J; junction bases unmatched: 9. The CDR3 sequence is CASSLSTRGRGDTEAFF. The CDR3 coding sequence is TGTGCCAGCAGTTTATCTACCAGGGGGCGCGGGGACACTGAAGCTTTCTTT.

CDR3 protein: CASSSGTTYEQYF. CDR3 DNA sequence: TGCGCCAGCTCTTCAGGGACGACCTACGAGCAGTACTTC. The chain combines TRBV23-1 with TRBJ2-7; TRBD1 or TRBD2 may be the D gene (5 bases each). TRBV23-1 is an open reading frame whose function is uncertain. CDR3 length: 13 residues. V lost 8 bases to trimming and J lost 2 bases, with 13 bases between them.

This chain uses TRBV6-4 with TRBJ2-7, with no clear D. The CDR3 sequence is 15 residues long. The V end lost 2 bases, the J end lost 3 bases, and 14 bases lay between the germline ends. Germline V gene sequence: CDR1 MRHNA, CDR2 SNTAGT. The chain's CDR3 is CASSDRTDLNYEQYF. The DNA for the CDR3 is TGTGCCAGCAGTGACCGAACAGATCTTAACTACGAGCAGTACTTC.

The chain employs TRBV3-1 (or the pseudogene TRBV3-2) and TRBJ2-1; D is unresolved. CDR3 length: 15 amino acids. Germline loops: CDR1 LGHDT, CDR2 YNNKEL (reference sequence). The ends were cut back, 1 base at V and 1 base at J, with 8 bases in the middle. The CDR3 here is CASSQGARSYNEQFF. CDR3 nucleotide sequence: TGTGCCAGCAGCCAAGGGGCCCGTTCCTACAATGAGCAGTTCTTC.

This rearrangement joins TRBV15 to TRBJ2-7; 8 bases match TRBD1. The CDR3 totals 16 residues. V lost 3 bases and J lost 1; bases outside the gene matches: 8. Germline CDR1 reads LNHNV; CDR2 reads YYDKDF (reference sequence). CDR3 residues: CATSSEWTGQSYEQYF. CDR3 DNA: TGTGCCACCAGCAGCGAATGGACAGGGCAGTCCTACGAGCAGTACTTC.

This sequence joins TRBV5-1 and TRBJ1-1, with 9 bases that match TRBD1. Germline CDR1 SGHRS, CDR2 YFSETQ. J lost 4 bases, V lost 4 bases, and 5 bases had no gene match. The CDR3 is 14 amino acids. CDR3 sequence reads: CASSVGQGGTEAFF. The CDR3 nucleotides are TGCGCCAGCAGCGTGGGACAGGGAGGCACTGAAGCTTTCTTT.

The rearrangement links TRBV28 to TRBJ1-5, with 8 positions matching TRBD1. This CDR3 has 15 amino acids. The V segment lost 1 base and the J segment 6 bases; nucleotides outside the gene matches: 5. Germline assignment: CDR1 MDHEN and CDR2 SYDVKM. CDR3 in amino acids: CASSLYGQGSQPQHF. CDR3 bases: TGTGCCAGCAGTTTATATGGACAGGGATCTCAGCCCCAGCATTTT.

The genes are TRBV5-1 and TRBJ1-2, with D tentatively TRBD1 (5 bases). This CDR3 has 13 residues. Trimming cost V 0 bases and J 7 bases, with 10 bases left between them. CDR1 SGHRS and CDR2 YFSETQ come from the germline V gene. The CDR3 DNA follows: TGCGCCAGCAGCTTGGGACAGTCGCCTGGCTACACCTTC. This gives the protein CASSLGQSPGYTF.

The rearrangement joins TRBV7-2 to TRBJ2-3; TRBD1 aligns across 8 bases. V dropped 5 bases and J dropped 1; count of bases not matched to a gene: 8. This CDR3 contains 16 residues. The V gene's germline CDR1 is SGHTA and CDR2 FQGNSA. Here the CDR3 reads CASSGRTGSGTDTQYF. DNA for the CDR3: TGTGCCAGCAGCGGAAGGACAGGGAGTGGCACAGATACGCAGTATTTT.

The chain employs TRBV3-1 (or the pseudogene TRBV3-2) and TRBJ2-1; D may correspond to TRBD1 or TRBD2 (5 bases each). The germline V gene encodes CDR1 LGHDT and CDR2 YNNKEL (reference sequence). This CDR3 has 15 amino acids. With 4 bases removed from V and 8 bases from J, the gap between germline ends came to 18 bases. In DNA, the CDR3 is TGTGCCAGCAGCCCCGACTGGGGACGGTCCCATGAGCAGTTCTTC. Translated: CASSPDWGRSHEQFF.

The CDR3 sequence: CASSGTATGGEAFF. CDR3 coding DNA: TGCGCCAGCAGTGGGACCGCGACAGGGGGTGAAGCTTTCTTT. The chain has TRBV5-1 and TRBJ1-1, with 9 bases fitting TRBD1. Trimming removed 5 bases from V and 7 bases from J; junction bases left unmatched: 9. Germline V CDR1 and CDR2: SGHRS, YFSETQ. This CDR3 has 14 amino acids.

The genes are TRBV5-1 and TRBJ2-3; 8 bases line up with TRBD1. There are 16 residues in the CDR3. The V gene end was trimmed by 0 bases and the J gene end by 2 bases; junction bases not matched to a gene: 5. The germline V gene has CDR1 SGHRS and CDR2 YFSETQ. DNA for the CDR3: TGCGCCAGCAGCTTGGAAGGTCAGGGGGCCACAGATACGCAGTATTTT. Protein product: CASSLEGQGATDTQYF.

J is TRBJ2-7 and V is TRBV7-2, with D possibly being TRBD2 (6 bases). V gave up 4 bases and J gave up 2 bases, with 18 bases separating them. This CDR3 is built from 16 residues. Germline V gene data show CDR1 as SGHTA and CDR2 as FQGNSA. The CDR3 protein is CASSSWPRDSTYEQYF. The CDR3 DNA is TGTGCCAGCAGCTCTTGGCCCCGGGACTCTACCTACGAGCAGTACTTC.

The chain recombines TRBV5-1 with TRBJ2-5, with TRBD1 as a possible D gene (8 bases). V was shortened by 6 bases and J by 3 bases, with 15 bases between the two germline ends. The CDR3 has 14 amino acids. Looked up from germline, CDR1 is SGHRS and CDR2 is YFSETQ. DNA of the CDR3: TGCGCCAGCAACGGACAGGGAGGGAAAGAGACCCAGTACTTC. It encodes CASNGQGGKETQYF.

V usage is TRBV2 and J usage is TRBJ1-1; D perhaps matches TRBD1 (6 bases). Germline loops: CDR1 SNHLY, CDR2 FYNNEI. Trimming stripped 5 bases from V and 6 bases from J, with 13 bases between. The CDR3 has 13 amino acids. The CDR3, as DNA: TGTGCCAGCAGTATTAGCAGGGGAGCTGAAGCTTTCTTT. Residues: CASSISRGAEAFF.

This clone was picked up one time. The chain is built from TRBV11-2 and TRBJ1-1; 8 positions agree with TRBD1. Trimming took 5 bases from V and 10 from J; bases not matched to a gene: 6. Germline V gene lookup returns CDR1 SGHAT and CDR2 FQNNGV. The CDR3 runs to 12 residues. The CDR3: CASSPAGGIAFF. DNA for the CDR3: TGTGCCAGCAGCCCAGCAGGGGGCATAGCTTTCTTT.

J is TRBJ2-3 and V is TRBV19; D is undetermined. Trimming took 5 bases from V and 0 from J, leaving 15 bases between them. CDR3 length: 16 amino acids. Germline V gene data show CDR1 as LNHDA and CDR2 as SQIVND (reference sequence). The CDR3 spells CASSRRSAASTDTQYF. DNA of the CDR3: TGTGCCAGTAGTCGACGCTCGGCAGCTAGCACAGATACGCAGTATTTT.

The chain has TRBV4-3 and TRBJ2-7; D unresolved. The CDR3 covers 15 residues. V gave up 0 bases and J gave up 2 bases, with 11 bases separating them. CDR1 is LGHNA and CDR2 is YSLEER in the germline V gene. The CDR3 protein is CASSQEGGSPYEQYF. The CDR3 bases are TGCGCCAGCAGCCAAGAGGGCGGATCCCCCTACGAGCAGTACTTC.

V usage is TRBV6-2 or TRBV6-3 and J usage is TRBJ2-2; 9 bases fit TRBD1. CDR1 is MNHEY and CDR2 is SVGEGT in the germline V gene. V was pared by 5 bases and J by 4 bases, with 5 bases of the junction left unmatched. The CDR3 spans 15 residues. CDR3 amino acids: CASSPTGGITGELFF. The CDR3 nucleotides are TGTGCCAGCAGTCCGACAGGGGGAATCACCGGGGAGCTGTTTTTT.

This chain connects TRBV11-2 to TRBJ2-2; D gene ambiguous. The CDR3 contains 15 residues. V shed 3 bases and J shed 0 bases, with 8 bases lying between them. The germline gives CDR1 SGHAT, CDR2 FQNNGV. The CDR3 DNA follows: TGTGCCAGCAGCTTCCTAGGCTCGAACACCGGGGAGCTGTTTTTT. It codes for CASSFLGSNTGELFF.

V usage is TRBV27 and J usage is TRBJ1-6; D unresolved. Germline-derived CDR1 and CDR2 are MNHEY and SMNVEV (reference sequence). This CDR3 region has 13 residues. Deletions cut 6 bases from V and 4 bases from J, with 7 bases between. The CDR3 DNA sequence: TGTGCCAGCAGCGAAACGTATAATTCACCCCTCCACTTT. Amino acid sequence: CASSETYNSPLHF.

This chain connects TRBV3-1 (or the pseudogene TRBV3-2) to TRBJ1-3; possibly TRBD1 for D (6 bases). The germline V and J ends were trimmed by 3 bases and 0 bases, with 15 bases remaining between them. The CDR3 loop spans 17 amino acids. Germline CDR1 and CDR2: LGHDT and YNNKEL (reference sequence). The CDR3 region is CASSHPRQVSSGNTIYF. CDR3 DNA: TGTGCCAGCAGCCACCCTAGACAGGTCAGCTCTGGAAACACCATATATTTT.

V is TRBV10-3 and J is TRBJ1-6; 7 bases are a match to TRBD1. Germline V gives CDR1 ENHRY, CDR2 SYGVKD. The CDR3 is 14 amino acids. CDR3 nucleotides: TGTGAAGGGGACAGCGGTTCCTATAATTCACCCCTCCACTTT. It is translated as CEGDSGSYNSPLHF.

This clone was detected only once. The chain joins TRBV18 to TRBJ2-1; 10 bases are a match to TRBD1. This CDR3 has 15 residues. The V and J ends lost 5 bases and 0 bases, in that order; junction bases with no gene match: 1. The germline gives CDR1 KGHSH, CDR2 LQKENI. CDR3 in amino acids: CASSWTGGSYNEQFF. Here the CDR3 DNA reads TGTGCCAGCTCATGGACAGGGGGCTCCTACAATGAGCAGTTCTTC.

The chain combines TRBV19 with TRBJ1-5; TRBD1 matches at 7 bases. Trimming cost V 6 bases and J 6 bases; bases outside gene matches: 11. From germline, CDR1 is LNHDA and CDR2 SQIVND (reference sequence). The CDR3 has 15 residues. The CDR3 here is CASSIRGRNGQPQHF. CDR3 coding DNA: TGTGCCAGTAGCATAAGGGGGCGCAACGGTCAGCCCCAGCATTTT.